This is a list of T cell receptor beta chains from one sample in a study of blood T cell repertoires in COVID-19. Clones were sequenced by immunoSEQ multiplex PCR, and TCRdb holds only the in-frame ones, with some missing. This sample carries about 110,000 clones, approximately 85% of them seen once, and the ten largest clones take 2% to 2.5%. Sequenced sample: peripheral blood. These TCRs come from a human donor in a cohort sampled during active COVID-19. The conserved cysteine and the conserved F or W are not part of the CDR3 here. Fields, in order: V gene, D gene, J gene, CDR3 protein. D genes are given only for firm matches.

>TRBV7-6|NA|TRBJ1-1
ASSRRMNTEAF
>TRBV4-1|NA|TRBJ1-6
ASSQDFYIASH
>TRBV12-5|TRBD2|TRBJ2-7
ASGPPQRRGGGNEQY
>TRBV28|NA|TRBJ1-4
ASSFRDTYEKLF
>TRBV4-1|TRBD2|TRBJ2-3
ASRRLAGPDTQY
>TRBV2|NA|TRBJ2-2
ASIAQGSTGELF
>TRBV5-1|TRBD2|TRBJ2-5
ASSFPSGSGETQY
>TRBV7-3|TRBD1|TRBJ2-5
ASSLGDRGIQETQY
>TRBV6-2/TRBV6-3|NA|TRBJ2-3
ASSLAGSTDTQY
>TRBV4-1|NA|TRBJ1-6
ASSQDPALQSSYNSPLH
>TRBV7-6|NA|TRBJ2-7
ASSLRQGAERGYEQY
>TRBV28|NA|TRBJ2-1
ASSPPGGIGVYNEQF
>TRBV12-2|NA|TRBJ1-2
ASRLAGLLLGGYT
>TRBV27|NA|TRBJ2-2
ASNPSLAALNTGELF
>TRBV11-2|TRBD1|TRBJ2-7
ASSLGTDYEQY
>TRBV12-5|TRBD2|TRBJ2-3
ASGLVKTSVNPTSTDTQY
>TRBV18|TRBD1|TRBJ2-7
ASSPGQGTYEQY
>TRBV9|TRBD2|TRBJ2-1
ASSVGGLAGYNEQF
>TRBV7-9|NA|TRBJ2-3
ASSLPDSSTDTQY
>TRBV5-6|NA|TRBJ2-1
ASSLGAEQF
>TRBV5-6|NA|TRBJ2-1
ASSLARGYNEQF
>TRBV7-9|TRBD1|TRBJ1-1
ASSLSRTGNTEAF
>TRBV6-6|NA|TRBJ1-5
ASTADNQPQH
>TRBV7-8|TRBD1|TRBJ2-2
ASRVLGQGTGELF
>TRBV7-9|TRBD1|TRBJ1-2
ASTLGDSVILYT
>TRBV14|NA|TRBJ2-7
ASSQVASGQY
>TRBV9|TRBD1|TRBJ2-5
ASSVGGDRKSGTQY
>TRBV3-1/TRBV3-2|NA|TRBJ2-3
ASSRWTERGTDTQY
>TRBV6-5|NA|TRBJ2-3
ASSSSADTQY